These 25 T cell receptor beta chains were all obtained from the same sample, sequenced in a study of blood T cells in healthy people across ages. Through a sample-barcoded 5' primer and a J-beta primer mix, a second PCR was run for about 7 to 12 cycles. TCRdb redid the calling of the 5' RACE reads with MiXCR, one entry per CDR3 protein. The repertoire holds just under 750,000 distinct CDR3 sequences, with roughly 20% as singletons. Source material: blood. These receptors all come from a man in his sixties or seventies in good health.

The V and J genes are TRBV11-2 and TRBJ2-3; 11 bases are a match to TRBD2. The CDR3 totals 17 residues. V gave up 4 bases and J gave up 2 bases; unmatched junction bases: 8. Germline V gene data show CDR1 as SGHAT and CDR2 as FQNNGV. In DNA, the CDR3 is TGTGCCAGCAGCTATAGGGTGACTAGCGGGACCACAGATACGCAGTATTTT. Protein product: CASSYRVTSGTTDTQYF.

As concerns this clonotype: Since a much larger clone is just one base distant, this may be a read error. This rearrangement joins TRBV14 to TRBJ2-3; D is uncertain. The CDR3 runs 13 residues. Trimming removed 1 base at V and 2 bases at J, with 4 bases between. The V gene's germline CDR1 is SGHDN and CDR2 FVKESK. The CDR3 bases are TGTGCCAGCAGCCAAGTGACCACAGATACGCAGTATTTT. Residues: CASSQVTTDTQYF.

The V call is TRBV20-1, the J call TRBJ2-3; 7 bases are a match to TRBD2. With 1 base clipped from V and 1 base from J, the junction kept 5 bases outside the gene matches. The CDR3 runs 15 residues. Germline-derived CDR1 and CDR2 are DFQATT and SNEGSKA (reference sequence). CDR3 in DNA: TGCAGTGCTAGAGTGAAGGGAGGGGGCACAGATACGCAGTATTTT. This sequence encodes CSARVKGGGTDTQYF.

A few counts support this clonotype. The chain couples TRBV5-1 to TRBJ2-3; TRBD1 matches 8 bases. V was pared by 0 bases and J by 3 bases, with 6 bases of the junction left unmatched. This CDR3 has 16 residues. CDR1 SGHRS and CDR2 YFSETQ come from the germline V gene. The CDR3 DNA follows: TGCGCCAGCAGCTTGGCCGGACAGGGTCGAACAGATACGCAGTATTTT. Residues: CASSLAGQGRTDTQYF.

The CDR3 region is CASSLLTGNTGELFF. CDR3 nucleotide sequence: TGTGCCAGCAGCTTACTGACAGGGAACACCGGGGAGCTGTTTTTT. The V and J genes are TRBV7-3 and TRBJ2-2; tentative D call: TRBD1 (6 bases). Germline-derived CDR1 and CDR2 are SGHTA and FQGTGA. This CDR3 spans 15 amino acids. V gave up 2 bases and J gave up 1 base, with 8 bases separating them.

This clonotype was recorded a few times. The chain couples TRBV7-2 to TRBJ2-2; D may match TRBD1 or TRBD2 (5 bases each). CDR1 is SGHTA and CDR2 is FQGNSA in the germline V gene. V shed 4 bases and J shed 6 bases, with 15 bases lying between them. This CDR3 is built from 15 residues. CDR3 region: CASSSTGTKAGELFF. CDR3 bases: TGTGCCAGCAGCTCAACCGGGACCAAGGCCGGGGAGCTGTTTTTT.

This clonotype was seen a few times. The chain has TRBV28 and TRBJ1-3; D is perhaps TRBD1 (5 bases). Germline lookup yields CDR1 MDHEN and CDR2 SYDVKM. The CDR3 covers 15 residues. The V end was cut by 4 bases, the J end by 0 bases, with 10 bases between. The CDR3 here is CASSYGGASGNTIYF. The CDR3 DNA sequence: TGTGCCAGCAGTTACGGAGGGGCCTCTGGAAACACCATATATTTT.

The rearrangement joins TRBV28 to TRBJ2-1; weak D call: TRBD1 (6 bases). V lost 6 bases and J 8 bases, leaving 14 bases between the germline ends. The CDR3 covers 13 residues. Germline V lookup: CDR1 MDHEN, CDR2 SYDVKM. This CDR3 reads CASSPGVPYEQFF. The DNA for the CDR3 is TGTGCCAGCAGCCCAGGGGTACCCTATGAGCAGTTCTTC.

This clonotype came up a few times. This rearrangement joins TRBV27 to TRBJ2-5, with TRBD2 matching over 9 bases. Germline-derived CDR1 and CDR2 are MNHEY and SMNVEV (reference sequence). V dropped 7 bases and J dropped 4; count of bases not matched to a gene: 13. The CDR3 has 16 amino acids. The CDR3 reads CASKLKRTSVTETQYF. CDR3 DNA sequence: TGTGCCAGCAAACTGAAAAGGACTAGCGTGACAGAGACCCAGTACTTC.

This sequence joins TRBV7-2 and TRBJ2-4, with 11 positions matching TRBD2. There are 16 residues in the CDR3. The V segment lost 1 base and the J segment 7 bases; nucleotides outside the gene matches: 6. Per germline, CDR1 SGHTA and CDR2 FQGNSA. CDR3 protein: CASSLVHASGRNIQYF. Here the CDR3 DNA reads TGTGCCAGCAGCTTAGTGCACGCTAGCGGGAGGAACATTCAGTACTTC.

In this sample, this clonotype turned up many times. The genes are TRBV9 and TRBJ2-5; 7 bases are shared with TRBD1. From germline, CDR1 is SGDLS and CDR2 YYNGEE. This CDR3 has 14 residues. The J segment lost 5 bases and the V segment lost 4 bases, leaving 8 bases of the junction unmatched. The CDR3 is CASSPRQGRETQYF. In DNA, the CDR3 is TGTGCCAGCAGCCCCCGACAGGGTCGGGAGACCCAGTACTTC.

This clonotype has more than one count but fewer than ten. The chain employs TRBV7-2 and TRBJ2-7, with TRBD2 matching over 8 bases. V lost 2 bases and J lost 0; bases outside the gene matches: 3. Germline V gene sequence: CDR1 SGHTA, CDR2 FQGNSA. The CDR3 covers 15 residues. The chain's CDR3 is CASSLLAGLSYEQYV. CDR3 sequence (DNA): TGTGCCAGCAGCTTACTAGCGGGCCTCTCCTACGAGCAGTACGTC.

The V call is TRBV28, the J call TRBJ2-5; unclear D gene. This CDR3 comprises 14 residues. The germline CDR1 and CDR2 sequences are MDHEN and SYDVKM. With 5 bases removed from V and 1 base from J, the gap between germline ends came to 11 bases. The CDR3 DNA sequence: TGTGCCAGCAGTCCCCCGAGGCGCCAAGAGACCCAGTACTTC. Protein sequence: CASSPPRRQETQYF.

This rearrangement joins TRBV5-1 to TRBJ2-6, with 13 positions matching TRBD2. J gave up 1 base and V 8 bases, and 3 bases lay outside the gene matches. From germline, CDR1 is SGHRS and CDR2 YFSETQ. This CDR3 has 16 residues. The CDR3 coding sequence is TGCGCCAGTGGACTAGCGGGAGTTTCTGGGGCCAACGTCCTGACTTTC. It translates to CASGLAGVSGANVLTF.

The chain recombines TRBV6-5 with TRBJ2-1, with 8 nucleotides matching TRBD2. From germline, CDR1 is MNHEY and CDR2 SVGAGI. V gave up 0 bases and J gave up 7 bases; unmatched junction bases: 11. The CDR3 is made up of 17 amino acids. CDR3 DNA: TGTGCCAGCAGTTACTCGTTAGCGGGGTTGATGTTAAATGAGCAGTTCTTC. This translates into CASSYSLAGLMLNEQFF.

CDR3 sequence (DNA): TGCAGCGACAGGGCTGGCTCTGAAGCTTTCTTT. Translated: CSDRAGSEAFF. The chain carries TRBV29-1 and TRBJ1-1; the D gene is possibly TRBD1 (6 bases). Trimming left V 7 bases short and J 6 bases short, with 12 bases between. This CDR3 comprises 11 residues. CDR1 and CDR2 from the germline V gene are SQVTM and ANQGSEA.

This chain joins TRBV18 and TRBJ1-1, with D maybe TRBD1 (5 bases). Germline CDR1 and CDR2: KGHSH and LQKENI. The CDR3 spans 17 residues. Trimming cost V 1 base and J 1 base, with 16 bases left between them. Written as DNA, the CDR3 is TGTGCCAGCTCACCACGCCCCGACAGAAACGGGAACACTGAAGCTTTCTTT. It codes for CASSPRPDRNGNTEAFF.

This clonotype was counted many times. V usage is TRBV4-1 and J usage is TRBJ1-5; D is uncertain. The CDR3 contains 13 residues. The V end was cut by 0 bases, the J end by 3 bases, with 3 bases between. The germline gives CDR1 MGHRA, CDR2 YSYEKL. This chain's CDR3 is CASSQDHNQPQHF. The CDR3 DNA reads as TGCGCCAGCAGCCAAGATCACAATCAGCCCCAGCATTTT.

The chain employs TRBV6-5 and TRBJ2-4; TRBD2 matches at 7 bases. This CDR3 is built from 16 residues. CDR1 is MNHEY and CDR2 is SVGAGI in the germline V gene. The junction had 8 bases not matched to a gene; V was cut back by 5 bases and J by 1 base. The chain's CDR3 is CASSPLAVAAKNIQYF. The CDR3 DNA is TGTGCCAGCAGTCCCCTAGCGGTGGCGGCCAAAAACATTCAGTACTTC.

Ten or more counts support this clonotype. One end of the junction is discordant with germline, which a read error may explain. The rearrangement links TRBV11-2 to TRBJ2-4; D may correspond to TRBD1 or TRBD2 (6 bases each). CDR3 size: 11 residues. Germline lookup yields CDR1 SGHAT and CDR2 FQNNGV. CDR3 protein: CGGPPRNIQYF. CDR3 bases: TGCGGGGGCCCCCCTAGGAACATTCAGTACTTC. The variable domain in full, completed from reference TRBV11-2 and TRBJ2-4, reads EAGVAQSPRYKIIEKRQSVAFWCNPISGHATLYWYQQILGQGPKLLIQFQNNGVVDDSQLPKDRFSAERLKGVDSTLKIQPAKLEDSAVYLCGGPPRNIQYFGAGTRLSVL.

A few counts support this clonotype. The V gene is TRBV10-3, the J gene TRBJ2-1; 8 nucleotides match TRBD2. The CDR3 is 14 residues long. Germline V gene data show CDR1 as ENHRY and CDR2 as SYGVKD. Trimming at V came to 5 bases and at J to 6 bases, leaving 6 bases not matched to a gene. The CDR3 protein is CAISSASGFNEQFF. CDR3 in DNA: TGTGCCATCAGTTCGGCTAGCGGGTTCAATGAGCAGTTCTTC.

This clonotype was counted only a few times. The rearrangement joins TRBV21-1 to TRBJ2-7. TRBV21-1 is described as a pseudogene. This CDR3 contains 14 residues. The CDR3 region is CASSTRPQTYEQYV. For the CDR3, the DNA is TGTGCCAGCAGCACGCGGCCTCAGACCTACGAGCAGTACGTC.

Worth noting for this clonotype: An end of the junction does not agree with germline; a read error may underlie this. The rearrangement joins TRBV20-1 to TRBJ1-5, with 7 nucleotides matching TRBD1. CDR3 size: 15 residues. The germline CDR1 and CDR2 sequences are DFQATT and SNEGSKA (reference sequence). This CDR3 reads CGARDGQGVGQPQHF. For the CDR3, the DNA is TGCGGTGCTAGAGATGGGCAGGGGGTGGGTCAGCCCCAGCATTTT.

A few counts support this clonotype. This sequence joins TRBV3-1 and TRBJ1-1, with D possibly matching TRBD1 (6 bases). V lost 4 bases, J lost 1 base, and 16 bases lay in between. The CDR3 is 16 residues long. Per germline, CDR1 LGHDT and CDR2 YNNKEL (reference sequence). In DNA, the CDR3 is TGTGCCAGCAGCCCCTTTTACAAACAGGGGAACACTGAAGCTTTCTTT. Amino acids: CASSPFYKQGNTEAFF.

This clonotype was seen a handful of times. This CDR3 reads CSVRLAGISDTQYF. The CDR3 bases are TGCAGCGTGAGACTAGCGGGAATTTCCGATACGCAGTATTTT. The J gene is TRBJ2-3, the V gene TRBV29-1; 11 bases map to TRBD2. V shed 6 bases, J shed 6 bases, and the junction held 8 bases outside the gene matches. Germline CDR1 and CDR2: SQVTM and ANQGSEA. The CDR3 length is 14 residues.